This T cell receptor (beta chain) was profiled in a study of post-analysis software for immune sequencing data. Study at large: The courses of disease that were included comprised relapsing-remitting, secondary progressive and progressive-relapsing multiple sclerosis. General observations from the study: Analysis by F measure revealed that same-batch samples clustered strongly together. There were about 5 TRBV segments more frequent in patients than controls, and TRBV5-6, TRBV5-1 and TRBV20-1 were among them. Versus controls, multiple sclerosis patients showed significantly lower diversity (normalized Chao1).

A remark on this clonotype: Antigen specificity is unknown.

CDR3 length equals 14 residues. J lost 2 bases, V lost 5 bases, and 5 bases had no gene match. Germline-derived CDR1 and CDR2 are MNHEY and SVGAGI. The TCR beta cDNA libraries contained unique molecular identifiers. Starting from roughly 1 to 10 million T cells, the study yielded 460,000 or so cDNA molecules. One entry per CDR3 protein, called by TCRdb with MiXCR from the PCR reads. The sample shows roughly 400,000 distinct CDR3 sequences, 30% to 45% of them seen only once. Sequencing input: blood. The TCR was taken from a girl aged 2 to 10 with multiple sclerosis. V and J are TRBV6-5 and TRBJ1-2; 7 bases align to TRBD1. The CDR3 region is CASSRAGGNYGYTF. The CDR3 DNA follows: TGTGCCAGCAGTAGGGCAGGGGGGAACTATGGCTACACCTTC.